Included here is one T cell receptor beta chain sequence, with context. Its recognized antigen is unknown. No base quality values were provided; no much bigger clone lies one nucleotide off. The data were obtained in a study of CD8 T cells in Susac syndrome (dated by TCRdb to between 2018 and 2021). About the full investigation: The study used repertoire sequencing to test whether antigen drove CD8+ T cell activation and differentiation in Susac syndrome. The study compared CD8+ T cell repertoire clonality among approximately twelve healthy donors, roughly 14 Susac syndrome patients and about 16 multiple sclerosis patients. The full study reports these points: The number of individuals in the TCR sequencing and HLA analysis was recognized as being relatively small.

Sequences SGDLS (CDR1) and YYNGEE (CDR2) are obtained from the germline V gene. V is shortened by 0 bases, J by 0 bases, and the region joining them spans 13 bases. From the cysteine up to the phenylalanine, the CDR3 has a length of 17 residues. The DNA shown is the 51-base CDR3, in frame from base 1. RNA was extracted using the RNeasy kit, and roughly 0.5 to 1 microgram was reverse transcribed with random hexamers. The immunoSEQ multiplex PCR assay, covering 54 Vbeta and 13 Jbeta segments, was used to amplify TCR beta CDR3 regions. PCR amplification bias was corrected using a synthetic template baseline for primer optimization and computational correction. The original methods were these. Only productive sequences were kept, with reads annotated to V, D and J genes according to IMGT and analyzed in immunoSEQ Analyzer. To calculate clonality, Shannon entropy was normalized by log2 of the number of productive unique sequences and then subtracted from one. Public and private clones were assessed among the 100 most prevalent clones of each patient and control. Clones were defined as Susac-specific if absent from the healthy and MS cohorts, from around 1,000 published viral clones and from other ImmuneACCESS disease sequences. TCRdb reprocessing: public reads trimmed at Q25 with fastp, clones called with MiXCR, in-frame beta chains kept. Every distinct CDR3 protein forms one entry, paired with its most common genes and DNA. TCRdb's processing, not the authors' own work, is the source of the V and J calls. The sample profile shows about 290,000 distinct CDR3 sequences; about 91% of them were found once. The top ten constitute around 0.18% of the sample.

Peripheral blood CD8+ and CD4+ T cells from healthy donors, Susac syndrome patients and multiple sclerosis patients were profiled by high-throughput TCR beta sequencing. The multiple sclerosis controls were treatment-naive patients whose relapsing-remitting disease, either stable or active, fulfilled the revised McDonald criteria. Bulk CD8+ and CD4+ T cells were purified magnetically by negative isolation, whereas CD8+ TEMRA cells were enriched by FACS. Blood was collected in EDTA tubes and processed within 24 hours, with PBMCs isolated through density gradient centrifugation. PBMCs intended for TCR sequencing were frozen in liquid nitrogen and were later thawed in a 37 degrees C water bath. The sorted or isolated CD4+, CD8+ and CD8+ TEMRA cells reached a purity of at least 90%.

The material sequenced was CD8+ T cells from PBMCs. Recombination linked TRBV9 to TRBJ2-1; TRBD2 is a weak D gene call, 5 bases matching. The TCR was taken from a human donor with multiple sclerosis. The base sequence is TGTGCCAGCAGCGTAGGATCAGCGGACCCCTCCTACAATGAGCAGTTCTTC. The translation is CASSVGSADPSYNEQFF.